This is a list of T cell receptor beta chains from one sample in a study of patients and donors after allogeneic stem cell transplantation. MiXCR, applied by TCRdb to the RT-PCR reads, yields one record per CDR3 protein. The table lists roughly 880,000 distinct CDR3 sequences, 15% to 20% of them singletons. Input material: blood, either unsorted or a sorted T cell fraction (not recorded which). All receptors come from a human donor who was either an allogeneic HSCT recipient or a stem cell or donor lymphocyte infusion donor (not recorded which). It is not recorded whose cells these are; they may come from a transplant donor. The CDR3 runs from the conserved cysteine through the conserved F or W. The order of the fields is D gene, J gene, V gene, clone size, CDR3 DNA, CDR3 protein. The D gene is left open where the match is weak. Rows may omit the clone size; those that give it use once, few, many or a size class.

TRBD1	TRBJ2-7	TRBV4-1	many	TGCGCCAGCAGCACCGGGACAGACTACGAGCAGTACTTC	CASSTGTDYEQYF
NA	TRBJ2-3	TRBV12-3/TRBV12-4	many	TGTGCCAGCAGTTATGGGGGGGGGCCGATAGATACGCAGTATTTT	CASSYGGGPIDTQYF
NA	TRBJ2-1	TRBV20-1	few	TGCAGTGCTGTTCCCCTCCGGGGCGGGGACTCCTACAATGAGCAGTTCTTC	CSAVPLRGGDSYNEQFF
NA	TRBJ1-4	TRBV2	NA	TGTGCCAGCACCCTTTCAGGGAATGAAAAACTGTTTTTT	CASTLSGNEKLFF
NA	TRBJ1-1	TRBV2	NA	TGTGCCAGCAGGGGAAACAGGGAGGACACTGAAGCTTTCTTT	CASRGNREDTEAFF
NA	TRBJ2-7	TRBV20-1	few	TGCAGTGCTAGATCCGCCCCCTACGAGCAGTACTTC	CSARSAPYEQYF
TRBD1	TRBJ2-1	TRBV24-1	few	TGTGCCACCAGTGATTTGTACGACAGGGGCGTTGATGAGCAGTTCTTC	CATSDLYDRGVDEQFF
TRBD1	TRBJ2-5	TRBV3-1	NA	TGTGCCAGCAGCTACACAGGGGGAGAGACCCAGTACTTC	CASSYTGGETQYF
NA	TRBJ2-3	TRBV12-3/TRBV12-4	NA	TGTGCCAGCAGCCCGCGCCGGGACCCTCCCACAGATACGCAGTATTTT	CASSPRRDPPTDTQYF
TRBD2	TRBJ2-1	TRBV12-3/TRBV12-4	many	TGTGCCAGCAGACCGGGAGGAGGAAATGAGCAGTTCTTC	CASRPGGGNEQFF
TRBD1	TRBJ2-2	TRBV24-1	NA	TGTGCCACCAGTGATCTAAAAACAGGACAGGGCCGGGACACCGGGGAGCTGTTTTTT	CATSDLKTGQGRDTGELFF
TRBD2	TRBJ2-7	TRBV6-1	NA	TGTGCCAGCAATAAGGGTTGGGGACTAGCTCCGACCTACGAGCAGTACTTC	CASNKGWGLAPTYEQYF
NA	TRBJ2-3	TRBV13	NA	TGTGCCAGCAGCAAGGGACTGACAGATACGCAGTATTTT	CASSKGLTDTQYF
NA	TRBJ1-1	TRBV6-1	few	TGTGCCAGCAGTGAGAGAGAGAATGAAGCTTTCTTT	CASSERENEAFF
NA	TRBJ2-5	TRBV7-9	many	TGTGCCAGCAGCTTAGCGGTCTGGGGTAGTCAAGAGACCCAGTACTTC	CASSLAVWGSQETQYF
NA	TRBJ2-1	TRBV6-2/TRBV6-3	many	TGTGCCAGCAGTTACCCGAAAGGACTACTGAATGAGCAGTTCTTC	CASSYPKGLLNEQFF
NA	TRBJ1-1	TRBV14	few	TGTGCCAGCAGCCATAGAGGGTCGAGCACTGAAGCTTTCTTT	CASSHRGSSTEAFF
NA	TRBJ2-3	TRBV28	few	TGTGCCAGCAGTCTATGGGCCCCGAGGGGAACAGATACGCAGTATTTT	CASSLWAPRGTDTQYF
NA	TRBJ2-7	TRBV7-9	few	TGTGCCAGCTCCCACGGGGGTGGCTCCTACGAGCAGTACTTC	CASSHGGGSYEQYF
NA	TRBJ2-5	TRBV20-1	NA	TGCAGTGCTGATGAGGGGAAGGGGACCCAGTACTTC	CSADEGKGTQYF
TRBD1	TRBJ1-2	TRBV5-1	NA	TGCGCCAGCAGCGGGCTCGCGGGACAGGGTTTCCGAAGAAACTATGGCTACACCTTC	CASSGLAGQGFRRNYGYTF
NA	TRBJ1-5	TRBV7-6	NA	TGTGCCAGCAGCCTTGACGACGGTGTGGAGCATTTT	CASSLDDGVEHF
TRBD2	TRBJ2-1	TRBV27	NA	TGTGCCAGCAGAGGAGGACTAGCGCGTGACAATGAGCAGTTCTTC	CASRGGLARDNEQFF
NA	TRBJ1-4	TRBV30	NA	TGTGCCTGGAGTGGAAGACAAACTAATGAAAAACTGTTTTTT	CAWSGRQTNEKLFF
TRBD2	TRBJ2-1	TRBV29-1	NA	TGCAGCGTCAACCGTAGCGGGAGGGAGGTTGATGAGCAGTTCTTC	CSVNRSGREVDEQFF
NA	TRBJ2-7	TRBV10-3	few	TGTGCCATCAGTGTAGAACGCGAGCAGTACTTC	CAISVEREQYF
NA	TRBJ2-3	TRBV4-2	few	TGTGCCAGCAGCCAAGAAGCTACATCCACAGATACGCAGTATTTT	CASSQEATSTDTQYF
TRBD2	TRBJ2-5	TRBV12-3/TRBV12-4	NA	TGTGCCAGCAGTTTGCTAGCGGGGGGGTTGTTAGAGACCCAGTACTTC	CASSLLAGGLLETQYF
NA	TRBJ2-1	TRBV29-1	few	TGCAGCGTTGAGAGGGGGGGCAATGAGCAGTTCTTC	CSVERGGNEQFF
NA	TRBJ2-7	TRBV9	NA	TGTGCCAGCAGCCCACAAGCAGGGACTGCCGCCTACGAGCAGTACTTC	CASSPQAGTAAYEQYF
NA	TRBJ2-1	TRBV7-3	NA	TGTGCCAGCAGCTTAACGGGGTCGGGGTTTGGCGGCAATGAGCAGTTCTTC	CASSLTGSGFGGNEQFF
TRBD1	TRBJ1-1	TRBV29-1	NA	TGCAGCGTGGGAGGGACAGGGTTGGGGACTGAAGCTTTCTTT	CSVGGTGLGTEAFF
NA	TRBJ1-2	TRBV5-5	NA	TGTGCCAGCAGCTTACTAACAGATACAAACTATGGCTACACCTTC	CASSLLTDTNYGYTF
NA	TRBJ2-1	TRBV11-3	few	TGTGCCAGCAGCTTTATGGGGGGCGCTTTTCAGTTCTTC	CASSFMGGAFQFF
TRBD2	TRBJ2-7	TRBV27	few	TGTGCCAGCTACGTAGCGGGGGGGCACGAGCAGTACTTC	CASYVAGGHEQYF
NA	TRBJ2-7	TRBV5-1	NA	TGCGCCAGCAGCTACCTGTGGGGGGACTCCTACGAGCAGTACTTC	CASSYLWGDSYEQYF
TRBD2	TRBJ2-7	TRBV5-1	NA	TGCGCCAGCAGCTATAGCGGGGCCCAACTTCTTGTCCAGCAGTACTTC	CASSYSGAQLLVQQYF
NA	TRBJ2-3	TRBV5-1	NA	TGCGCCAGCAGCTTGTCCCCCGGGGGTACGCAGTATTTT	CASSLSPGGTQYF
NA	TRBJ1-2	TRBV20-1	few	TGCAGTGCTAGAGATACAATCCCACCTGGCTACACCTTC	CSARDTIPPGYTF
TRBD1	TRBJ1-2	TRBV12-3/TRBV12-4	few	TGTGCCAGCAGTCGACGTTGGCGGGACAGGGGGACTCATGGCTACACCTTC	CASSRRWRDRGTHGYTF
NA	TRBJ2-7	TRBV5-6	NA	TGTGCCAGCAGCTCACAGAGCCCACGAACCATCAACGAGCAGTACTTC	CASSSQSPRTINEQYF
NA	TRBJ2-2	TRBV12-3/TRBV12-4	many	TGTGCCAGCAGATCCCAGGCGAACACCGGGGAGCTGTTTTTT	CASRSQANTGELFF
NA	TRBJ1-6	TRBV27	NA	TGTGCCAGCAGTTGGACAGTTGAATATAATTCACCCCTCCACTTT	CASSWTVEYNSPLHF
TRBD1	TRBJ2-7	TRBV5-1	few	TGCGCCAGCAGCTGGACAGGGGCAATCTACGAGGAGCAGTACTTC	CASSWTGAIYEEQYF
TRBD2	TRBJ2-3	TRBV12-3/TRBV12-4	NA	TGTGCCAGCAGCTTACGGGAGGTCGCCGATACGCAGTATTTT	CASSLREVADTQYF
NA	TRBJ2-7	TRBV29-1	NA	TGCAGCGTTGATGGGACACACGCCTACGAGCAGTACTTC	CSVDGTHAYEQYF
TRBD2	TRBJ2-7	TRBV9	few	TGTGCCAGCAGCGCATCCAATCCCGGGGGGGCTCGCGAGCAGTACTTC	CASSASNPGGAREQYF
NA	TRBJ2-3	TRBV10-3	NA	TGTGCCATCAGTGAAAGCGGCCCCACAGATACGCAGTATTTT	CAISESGPTDTQYF
NA	TRBJ2-7	TRBV7-6	NA	TGTGCCAGCAGCCCGCTTTTAGGAGTCCGTGCCTACGAGCAGTACTTC	CASSPLLGVRAYEQYF
NA	TRBJ1-2	TRBV20-1	few	TGCAGCCTACAAAGGGATGGCTACACCTTC	CSLQRDGYTF
NA	TRBJ1-3	TRBV7-2	few	TGTGCCAGCAGCAATCCCGGAAACACCATATATTTT	CASSNPGNTIYF
TRBD1	TRBJ2-7	TRBV3-1	NA	TGTGCCAGCAGCCATCCTCGACAGGGCGGGTCCTACGAGCAGTACTTC	CASSHPRQGGSYEQYF
TRBD1	TRBJ1-2	TRBV5-6	few	TGTGCCAGCAGCTTGGGTCCTAACAGGGGGCACTATGGCTACACCTTC	CASSLGPNRGHYGYTF
NA	TRBJ1-5	TRBV6-5	few	TGTGCCAGCAGTTTCGGGACCCGCAGCAATCAGCCCCAGCATTTT	CASSFGTRSNQPQHF
NA	TRBJ1-2	TRBV12-3/TRBV12-4	few	TGTGCCAGCAGTTTAGTTACAGGCAAAAACTATGGCTACACCTTC	CASSLVTGKNYGYTF
TRBD1	TRBJ1-2	TRBV7-2	NA	TGTGCCAGCAGCGCACCGGGACAGGGGGCAGTTAACTATGGCTACACCTTC	CASSAPGQGAVNYGYTF
TRBD1	TRBJ2-7	TRBV12-3/TRBV12-4	few	TGTGCCAGCAGTCTACGACAGGGGGCTGGAGAGCAGTACTTC	CASSLRQGAGEQYF
NA	TRBJ2-7	TRBV7-2	NA	TGTGCCAGCAGCCCAGGGGGGGAGGAGCAGTACTTC	CASSPGGEEQYF
NA	TRBJ1-1	TRBV29-1	few	TGCAGCGTTGAGCCACAGATGAACACTGAAGCTTTCTTT	CSVEPQMNTEAFF